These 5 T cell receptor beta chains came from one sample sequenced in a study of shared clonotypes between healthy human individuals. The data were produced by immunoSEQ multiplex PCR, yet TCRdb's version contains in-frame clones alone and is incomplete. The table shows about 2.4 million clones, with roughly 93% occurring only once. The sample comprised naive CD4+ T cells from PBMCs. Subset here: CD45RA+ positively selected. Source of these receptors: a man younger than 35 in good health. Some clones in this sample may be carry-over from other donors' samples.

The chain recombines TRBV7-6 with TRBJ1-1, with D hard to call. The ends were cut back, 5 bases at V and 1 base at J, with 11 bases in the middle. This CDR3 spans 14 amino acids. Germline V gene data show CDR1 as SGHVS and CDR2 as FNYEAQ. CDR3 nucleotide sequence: TGTGCCAGCAGCCCGGATCACTGGAACACTGAAGCTTTCTTT. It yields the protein CASSPDHWNTEAFF.

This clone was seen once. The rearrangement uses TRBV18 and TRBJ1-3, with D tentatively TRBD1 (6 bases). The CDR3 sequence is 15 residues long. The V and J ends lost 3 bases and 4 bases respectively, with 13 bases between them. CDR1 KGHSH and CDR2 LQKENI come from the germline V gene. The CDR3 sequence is CASSPQGPIGNTIYF. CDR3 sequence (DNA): TGTGCCAGCTCACCGCAGGGGCCAATAGGAAACACCATATATTTT.

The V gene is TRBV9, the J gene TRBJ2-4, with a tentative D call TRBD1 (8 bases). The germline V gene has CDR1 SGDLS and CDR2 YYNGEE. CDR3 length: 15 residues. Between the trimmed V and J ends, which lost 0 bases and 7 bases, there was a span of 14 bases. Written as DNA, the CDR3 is TGTGCCAGCAGCGTAGGTGGACAGGGAGGGAACATTCAGTACTTC. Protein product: CASSVGGQGGNIQYF.

In DNA, the CDR3 is TGTGCCAGCAGCTCGCAGGGGGCAAGGACTGAAGCTTTCTTT. Amino acids: CASSSQGARTEAFF. This rearrangement joins TRBV7-2 to TRBJ1-1, with TRBD1 matching 8 bases. V trimming: 4 bases; J trimming: 5 bases; junction bases outside the gene matches: 6. CDR3 size: 14 residues. Germline-derived CDR1 and CDR2 are SGHTA and FQGNSA.

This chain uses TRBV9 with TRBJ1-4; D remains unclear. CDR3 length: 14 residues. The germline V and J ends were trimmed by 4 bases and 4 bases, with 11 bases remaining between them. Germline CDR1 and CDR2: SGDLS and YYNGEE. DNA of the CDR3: TGTGCCAGCAGCAGAAACAGCATTAATGAAAAACTGTTTTTT. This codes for CASSRNSINEKLFF.